Listed here are 14 T cell receptor beta chains from one sample, sequenced in a study of blood T cell repertoires in COVID-19. Generated by immunoSEQ multiplex PCR, the TCRdb table keeps only in-frame clones and is missing some. This table holds some 250,000 clones, approximately 84% found once. Sequenced sample: PBMCs or T cells enriched from blood (not recorded which). The receptors shown here come from a man aged 18 to 30 who had recovered from COVID-19.

This chain joins TRBV3-1 (or the pseudogene TRBV3-2) and TRBJ1-2; a weak D match, TRBD1 (5 bases). The CDR3 runs 15 residues. The germline V gene has CDR1 LGHDT and CDR2 YNNKEL (reference sequence). Trimming shortened V by 4 bases and J by 4 bases, and 16 bases separated the two germline ends. CDR3: CASSPASGGSYGYTF. In DNA, the CDR3 is TGTGCCAGCAGCCCAGCCTCCGGGGGGAGCTATGGCTACACCTTC.

V usage is TRBV29-1 and J usage is TRBJ1-2, with 11 nucleotides matching TRBD1. V shed 6 bases and J 4 bases; nucleotides not matched to a gene: 7. The CDR3 runs to 14 residues. Germline V gives CDR1 SQVTM, CDR2 ANQGSEA. In DNA form, the CDR3 reads TGCAGCGTCGAGACCGGGACAGGGGGCTATGGCTACACCTTC. It is translated as CSVETGTGGYGYTF.

The genes are TRBV9 and TRBJ1-1; D is unresolved. Looked up from germline, CDR1 is SGDLS and CDR2 is YYNGEE. This CDR3 has 15 amino acids. V was trimmed by 7 bases and J by 0 bases, leaving 16 bases between them. Here the CDR3 DNA reads TGTGCCAGCGCGAGGAACGGTGTCATGAACACTGAAGCTTTCTTT. Its translation: CASARNGVMNTEAFF.

This clone was counted ten times or more. The J gene is TRBJ2-1, the V gene TRBV7-9; D not certain. This CDR3 has 15 residues. The germline V and J ends were trimmed by 2 bases and 8 bases, with 16 bases remaining between them. Germline-derived CDR1 and CDR2 are SEHNR and FQNEAQ (reference sequence). The CDR3 DNA is TGTGCCAGCAGCTTAACCGGCACGATGGCGGATGAGCAGTTCTTC. Translated: CASSLTGTMADEQFF.

The chain employs TRBV28 and TRBJ2-3; weak D call: TRBD2 (6 bases). V was pared by 5 bases and J by 1 base, with 10 bases between. The germline CDR1 and CDR2 sequences are MDHEN and SYDVKM. The CDR3 totals 14 residues. The CDR3 here is CASSGSGGTDTQYF. The CDR3 DNA reads TGTGCCAGCAGTGGGTCGGGGGGCACAGATACGCAGTATTTT.

The chain uses TRBV27 and TRBJ2-2, with D perhaps TRBD2 (6 bases). The CDR3 sequence is 14 residues long. Germline CDR1 reads MNHEY; CDR2 reads SMNVEV (reference sequence). Trimming cost V 6 bases and J 6 bases, with 14 bases left between them. This CDR3 reads CASRGLPSPGELFF. Written as DNA, the CDR3 is TGTGCCAGCAGGGGACTCCCATCCCCCGGGGAGCTGTTTTTT.

V and J are TRBV11-2 and TRBJ2-1; TRBD2 agrees at 7 bases. After removal of 5 bases from V and 5 bases from J, the junction contained 12 bases not matched to a gene. CDR1 and CDR2 (germline): SGHAT, FQNNGV. The CDR3 has 16 residues. The CDR3 bases are TGTGCCAGCAGCCGAGGAACGGGGGGTCGTAACAATGAGCAGTTCTTC. Amino acid sequence: CASSRGTGGRNNEQFF.

This clone was seen only once. The chain recombines TRBV13 with TRBJ1-2; 10 nucleotides match TRBD1. Germline CDR1 reads PRHDT; CDR2 reads FYEKMQ (reference sequence). The trim removed 5 bases at V and 5 bases at J, leaving 5 bases unmatched. CDR3 length: 14 residues. The CDR3: CASSPRTGGYGYTF. In nucleotides, the CDR3 is TGTGCCAGCAGCCCCAGGACAGGGGGGTATGGCTACACCTTC.

Details on this clone: Other nucleotide sequences in the sample specify the same CDR3. V and J are TRBV5-1 and TRBJ2-3, with TRBD2 identical over 7 bases. Germline loops: CDR1 SGHRS, CDR2 YFSETQ. With 0 bases clipped from V and 3 bases from J, the junction kept 1 base outside the gene matches. This CDR3 has 14 residues. Here the CDR3 DNA reads TGCGCCAGCAGCTTGGCGGGGGGTACAGATACGCAGTATTTT. This encodes CASSLAGGTDTQYF.

This clone came up once. CDR3 DNA sequence: TGTGCCAGCAGCCAAGAACACGGTGCAGCATGGAGGAAGACTGAAGCTTTCTTT. As protein: CASSQEHGAAWRKTEAFF. V is TRBV4-2 and J is TRBJ1-1; D gene ambiguous. Looked up from germline, CDR1 is LGHNA and CDR2 is YNFKEQ. V gave up 0 bases and J gave up 5 bases, with 22 bases separating them. The CDR3 extends over 18 amino acids.

This clone was picked up one time. The V call is TRBV7-9, the J call TRBJ2-7; the match to TRBD1 covers 10 bases. Germline CDR1 SEHNR, CDR2 FQNEAQ (reference sequence). The V gene end was trimmed by 5 bases and the J gene end by 2 bases; junction bases not matched to a gene: 18. This CDR3 region has 19 residues. The CDR3 sequence: CASSAVEPGQGSAAYEQYF. The CDR3 DNA reads TGTGCCAGCAGCGCGGTCGAACCGGGACAGGGGAGTGCGGCCTACGAGCAGTACTTC.

CDR3 in DNA: TGTGCCAGCAGTGATGGGCAGAACACTGAAGCTTTCTTT. It codes for CASSDGQNTEAFF. This chain joins TRBV6-1 and TRBJ1-1; D call uncertain. The CDR3 spans 13 residues. Germline assignment: CDR1 MNHNS and CDR2 SASEGT. Trimming took 3 bases from V and 1 from J, leaving 6 bases between them.

There are a few counts of this clone. The rearrangement uses TRBV5-4 and TRBJ1-3; D gene unclear. Trimming pared 1 base from V and 0 bases from J, leaving 5 bases between. CDR1 is SGHNT, CDR2 YYREEE, per germline (reference sequence). This CDR3 has 14 amino acids. DNA for the CDR3: TGTGCCAGCAGCTTGACTGGCTCTGGAAACACCATATATTTT. Protein product: CASSLTGSGNTIYF. Together with reference TRBV5-4 and TRBJ1-3, the CDR3 gives the full variable domain: ETGVTQSPTHLIKTRGQQVTLRCSSQSGHNTVSWYQQALGQGPQFIFQYYREEENGRGNFPPRFSGLQFPNYSSELNVNALELDDSALYLCASSLTGSGNTIYFGEGSWLTVV.

The gene calls are TRBV28 and TRBJ2-7; 9 bases fit TRBD1. Germline lookup yields CDR1 MDHEN and CDR2 SYDVKM. V trimming: 3 bases; J trimming: 6 bases; junction bases outside the gene matches: 6. The CDR3 runs to 14 residues. CDR3 in amino acids: CASSFRTGELEQYF. The CDR3 bases are TGTGCCAGCAGTTTCCGGACAGGGGAGCTCGAGCAGTACTTC.